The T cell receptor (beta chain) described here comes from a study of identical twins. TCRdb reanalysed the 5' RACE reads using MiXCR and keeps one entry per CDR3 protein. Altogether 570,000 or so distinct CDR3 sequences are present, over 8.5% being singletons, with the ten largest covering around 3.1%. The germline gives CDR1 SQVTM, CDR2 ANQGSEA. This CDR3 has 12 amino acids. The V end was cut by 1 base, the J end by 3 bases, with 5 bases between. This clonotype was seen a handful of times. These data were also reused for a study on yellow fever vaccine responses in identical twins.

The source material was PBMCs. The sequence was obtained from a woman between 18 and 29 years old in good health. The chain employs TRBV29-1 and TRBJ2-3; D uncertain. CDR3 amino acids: CSVEAGTDTQYF. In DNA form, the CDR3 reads TGCAGCGTTGAAGCCGGTACAGATACGCAGTATTTT.